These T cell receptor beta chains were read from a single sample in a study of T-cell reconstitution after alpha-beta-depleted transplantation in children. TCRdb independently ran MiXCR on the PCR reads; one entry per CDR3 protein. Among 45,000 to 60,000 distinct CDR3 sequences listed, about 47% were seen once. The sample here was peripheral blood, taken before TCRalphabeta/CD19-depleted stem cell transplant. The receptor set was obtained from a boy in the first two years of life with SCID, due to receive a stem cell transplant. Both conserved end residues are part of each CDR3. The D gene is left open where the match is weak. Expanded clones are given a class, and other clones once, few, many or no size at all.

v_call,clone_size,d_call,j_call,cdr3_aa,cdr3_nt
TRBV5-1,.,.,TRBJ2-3,CASSQAETDTQYF,TGCGCCAGCAGCCAGGCGGAGACAGATACGCAGTATTTT
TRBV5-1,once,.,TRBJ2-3,CASSLDPRSGDTQYF,TGCGCCAGCAGCTTGGACCCCCGGTCTGGAGATACGCAGTATTTT
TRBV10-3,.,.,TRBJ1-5,CATWGGQTLNQPQHF,TGTGCCACCTGGGGGGGGCAAACCCTAAATCAGCCCCAGCATTTT
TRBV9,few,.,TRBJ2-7,CASSVAGTEDYEQYF,TGTGCCAGCAGCGTCGCCGGGACGGAAGACTACGAGCAGTACTTC
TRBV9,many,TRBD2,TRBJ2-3,CASSAETSGTSTDTQYF,TGTGCCAGCAGCGCCGAGACTAGCGGGACTAGCACAGATACGCAGTATTTT
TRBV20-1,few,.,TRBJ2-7,CSARGGGSYEQYF,TGCAGTGCTCGAGGGGGGGGCTCCTACGAGCAGTACTTC
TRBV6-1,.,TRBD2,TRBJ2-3,CASTSTSGGPDTQYF,TGTGCCAGCACCTCGACTAGCGGGGGACCAGATACGCAGTATTTT
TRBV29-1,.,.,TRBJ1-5,CSVSGDSNQPQHF,TGCAGCGTTTCTGGGGATAGCAATCAGCCCCAGCATTTT
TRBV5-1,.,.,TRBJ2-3,CASSRPPTGKGTDTQYF,TGCGCCAGCAGCCGCCCCCCCACAGGGAAGGGCACAGATACGCAGTATTTT
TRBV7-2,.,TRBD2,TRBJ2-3,CASSLQAGGLTDTQYF,TGTGCCAGCAGCTTACAGGCGGGGGGGCTCACAGATACGCAGTATTTT
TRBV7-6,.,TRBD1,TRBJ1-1,CASSFGTGGLGTEAFF,TGTGCCAGCAGCTTCGGGACAGGGGGCTTGGGCACTGAAGCTTTCTTT
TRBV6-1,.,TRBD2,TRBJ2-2,CASRGGRMDGELFF,TGTGCCAGCAGGGGGGGGAGGATGGACGGGGAGCTGTTTTTT
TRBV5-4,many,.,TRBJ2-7,CASSPGRGLPEQYF,TGTGCCAGCAGCCCTGGACGGGGTCTCCCCGAGCAGTACTTC
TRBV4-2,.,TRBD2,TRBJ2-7,CASSQESLAGVFNEQYF,TGTGCCAGCAGCCAAGAAAGTCTAGCGGGAGTATTCAACGAGCAGTACTTC
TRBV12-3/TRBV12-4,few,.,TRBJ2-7,CASSYAGQRYEQYF,TGTGCCAGCAGTTACGCGGGACAGCGTTACGAGCAGTACTTC
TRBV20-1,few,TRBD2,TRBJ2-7,CSAGTSGALTTYEQYF,TGCAGTGCGGGGACTAGCGGGGCACTGACTACCTACGAGCAGTACTTC
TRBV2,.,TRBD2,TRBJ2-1,CASGRTSGGRNEQFF,TGTGCCAGCGGACGGACTAGCGGGGGGAGGAATGAGCAGTTCTTC
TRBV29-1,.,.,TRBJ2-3,CSVGSGARDTQYF,TGCAGCGTGGGGTCAGGGGCGAGGGATACGCAGTATTTT
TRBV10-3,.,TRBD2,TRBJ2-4,CAISESQVAGERVKNIQYF,TGTGCCATCAGTGAGTCGCAGGTAGCGGGGGAAAGGGTCAAAAACATTCAGTACTTC
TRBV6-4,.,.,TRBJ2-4,CASRTPQGKAKNIQYF,TGTGCCAGCAGGACACCTCAGGGAAAGGCCAAAAACATTCAGTACTTC
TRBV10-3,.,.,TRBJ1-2,CAISGLGQGNGYTF,TGTGCCATCAGTGGCCTGGGGCAAGGTAACGGCTACACCTTC
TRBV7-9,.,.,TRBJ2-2,CASSLQETTGELFF,TGTGCCAGCAGCTTACAAGAGACCACCGGGGAGCTGTTTTTT
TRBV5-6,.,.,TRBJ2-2,CASSFGIARPGELFF,TGTGCCAGCAGCTTCGGAATAGCCAGACCCGGGGAGCTGTTTTTT
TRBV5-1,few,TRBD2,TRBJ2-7,CASSLEGLAGGPYEQYF,TGCGCCAGCAGCTTGGAAGGGTTAGCGGGGGGGCCGTACGAGCAGTACTTC
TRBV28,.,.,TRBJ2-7,CASSLSPLYEQYF,TGTGCCAGCAGTTTAAGTCCTCTCTACGAGCAGTACTTC
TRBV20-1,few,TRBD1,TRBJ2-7,CSARQTTGAGYEQYF,TGCAGTGCTAGGCAGACGACAGGGGCTGGGTACGAGCAGTACTTC